One T cell receptor (beta chain) is described in this entry. The CDR3 is 14 residues long. With 5 bases removed from V and 4 bases from J, the gap between germline ends came to 13 bases. The germline V gene has CDR1 MDHEN and CDR2 SYDVKM. This table comes from immunoSEQ multiplex PCR, and its TCRdb copy is limited to in-frame clones, with some not included. Found here are more than 40,000 clones, less than 80% of them singletons; the top ten hold nearly 6.5%. This sample is part of a study of memory CD4+ T cells and cytomegalovirus serostatus. Single viable CD3+CD4+CD8-CD45RO+ cells were sorted as the memory CD4+ T cells.

This receptor was identified in an adult in good health and CMV-seronegative. Sequencing was done on a sample of memory CD4+ T cells from blood. This chain connects TRBV28 to TRBJ2-3, with D possibly being TRBD2 (6 bases). Here the CDR3 DNA reads TGTGCCAGCAGTCCCGGGAGTTCAGCAGATACGCAGTATTTT. This encodes CASSPGSSADTQYF.